The 10 T cell receptor beta chains in this list originate from one sample, sequenced in a study of blood T cell repertoires in COVID-19. The data were produced by immunoSEQ multiplex PCR, yet TCRdb's version contains in-frame clones alone and is incomplete. Of 200,000 or so clones in the sample, roughly 80% were seen once. The sample comprised PBMCs or T cells enriched from blood (not recorded which). The receptors were sampled from a woman between 45 and 65 years old who had been exposed to COVID-19.

V usage is TRBV10-2 and J usage is TRBJ2-3, with 8 bases aligning to TRBD1. V gave up 8 bases and J gave up 3 bases; unmatched junction bases: 10. This CDR3 region has 15 residues. Per the germline V gene, CDR1 is WSHSY and CDR2 is SAAADI. The CDR3, as DNA: TGCGCCAGCCGAACGACAGGGGCGGGGACAGATACGCAGTATTTT. Translating it yields CASRTTGAGTDTQYF.

The V gene is TRBV14, the J gene TRBJ2-5; TRBD2 matches 8 bases. V lost 4 bases and J lost 5; bases outside the gene matches: 9. The CDR3 has 15 amino acids. Germline V gene lookup returns CDR1 SGHDN and CDR2 FVKESK. The CDR3 DNA reads TGTGCCAGCAGCCCTGGACTAGCTATTGGGGAGACCCAGTACTTC. This codes for CASSPGLAIGETQYF.

The rearrangement uses TRBV5-1 and TRBJ2-1; D unclear. Germline CDR1 and CDR2: SGHRS and YFSETQ. The ends were cut back, 2 bases at V and 8 bases at J, with 8 bases in the middle. There are 12 residues in the CDR3. The CDR3 sequence: CASSLELDEQFF. Here the CDR3 DNA reads TGCGCCAGCAGCTTAGAACTGGATGAGCAGTTCTTC.

J is TRBJ1-2 and V is TRBV2; possibly TRBD1 for D (5 bases). CDR1 is SNHLY and CDR2 is FYNNEI in the germline V gene. The CDR3 is 12 amino acids. Trimming stripped 7 bases from V and 6 bases from J, with 12 bases between. CDR3 loop: CASTRGGDGYTF. Here the CDR3 DNA reads TGTGCCAGCACGAGGGGAGGGGATGGCTACACCTTC.

V and J are TRBV27 and TRBJ2-3, with 8 bases identical to TRBD2. With 4 bases clipped from V and 11 bases from J, the junction kept 5 bases outside the gene matches. The CDR3 spans 12 residues. The germline V gene has CDR1 MNHEY and CDR2 SMNVEV (reference sequence). CDR3 residues: CASSSRAGVQYF. The CDR3 DNA sequence: TGTGCCAGCAGTTCGCGAGCGGGGGTGCAGTATTTT.

This rearrangement joins TRBV23-1 to TRBJ2-1; perhaps TRBD2 as D (7 bases). TRBV23-1 is filed as an ORF, its function uncertain. The CDR3 sequence is 15 residues long. Trimming removed 11 bases at V and 7 bases at J, with 24 bases between. CDR3 sequence (DNA): TGCGCCGCAGGGGCTGGGGAGCGGGGTCCGAATGAGCAGTTCTTC. Residues: CAAGAGERGPNEQFF.

The V and J genes are TRBV7-9 and TRBJ1-1, with 7 nucleotides matching TRBD1. CDR1 is SEHNR and CDR2 is FQNEAQ in the germline V gene (reference sequence). With 1 base clipped from V and 7 bases from J, the junction kept 3 bases outside the gene matches. The CDR3 is 13 residues long. This CDR3 is CASSLGTGGEAFF. In DNA form, the CDR3 reads TGTGCCAGCAGCTTAGGGACAGGCGGTGAAGCTTTCTTT. Complete variable domain (other parts from reference TRBV7-9 and TRBJ1-1): DTGVSQNPRHKITKRGQNVTFRCDPISEHNRLYWYRQTLGQGPEFLTYFQNEAQLEKSRLLSDRFSAERPKGSFSTLEIQRTEQGDSAMYLCASSLGTGGEAFFGQGTRLTVV.

This chain links TRBV5-1 with TRBJ1-6; TRBD1 might be the D (5 bases). CDR1 is SGHRS, CDR2 YFSETQ, per germline. This CDR3 comprises 14 residues. V lost 5 bases and J 6 bases, leaving 12 bases between the germline ends. The CDR3 protein is CASSQGESNSPLHF. CDR3 coding DNA: TGCGCCAGCAGTCAAGGGGAAAGTAATTCACCCCTCCACTTT. Filled out from reference TRBV5-1 and TRBJ1-6, the complete variable domain reads KAGVTQTPRYLIKTRGQQVTLSCSPISGHRSVSWYQQTPGQGLQFLFEYFSETQRNKGNFPGRFSGRQFSNSRSEMNVSTLELGDSALYLCASSQGESNSPLHFGNGTRLTVT.

The genes are TRBV12-3 or TRBV12-4 and TRBJ1-6; D remains ambiguous. Trimming shortened V by 7 bases and J by 6 bases, and 7 bases separated the two germline ends. This CDR3 has 12 residues. The CDR3 DNA reads TGTGCCAGCAAAACAGCTAATTCACCCCTCCACTTT. This translates into CASKTANSPLHF.

The rearrangement uses TRBV23-1 and TRBJ1-5, with no clear D. TRBV23-1 counts as an open reading frame of uncertain function. CDR3 length: 16 residues. V was shortened by 3 bases and J by 5 bases, with 17 bases between the two germline ends. CDR3 coding DNA: TGCGCCAGCAGTCAGGGGAGGGAATTTTTCGATCAGCCCCAGCATTTT. Translating it yields CASSQGREFFDQPQHF.